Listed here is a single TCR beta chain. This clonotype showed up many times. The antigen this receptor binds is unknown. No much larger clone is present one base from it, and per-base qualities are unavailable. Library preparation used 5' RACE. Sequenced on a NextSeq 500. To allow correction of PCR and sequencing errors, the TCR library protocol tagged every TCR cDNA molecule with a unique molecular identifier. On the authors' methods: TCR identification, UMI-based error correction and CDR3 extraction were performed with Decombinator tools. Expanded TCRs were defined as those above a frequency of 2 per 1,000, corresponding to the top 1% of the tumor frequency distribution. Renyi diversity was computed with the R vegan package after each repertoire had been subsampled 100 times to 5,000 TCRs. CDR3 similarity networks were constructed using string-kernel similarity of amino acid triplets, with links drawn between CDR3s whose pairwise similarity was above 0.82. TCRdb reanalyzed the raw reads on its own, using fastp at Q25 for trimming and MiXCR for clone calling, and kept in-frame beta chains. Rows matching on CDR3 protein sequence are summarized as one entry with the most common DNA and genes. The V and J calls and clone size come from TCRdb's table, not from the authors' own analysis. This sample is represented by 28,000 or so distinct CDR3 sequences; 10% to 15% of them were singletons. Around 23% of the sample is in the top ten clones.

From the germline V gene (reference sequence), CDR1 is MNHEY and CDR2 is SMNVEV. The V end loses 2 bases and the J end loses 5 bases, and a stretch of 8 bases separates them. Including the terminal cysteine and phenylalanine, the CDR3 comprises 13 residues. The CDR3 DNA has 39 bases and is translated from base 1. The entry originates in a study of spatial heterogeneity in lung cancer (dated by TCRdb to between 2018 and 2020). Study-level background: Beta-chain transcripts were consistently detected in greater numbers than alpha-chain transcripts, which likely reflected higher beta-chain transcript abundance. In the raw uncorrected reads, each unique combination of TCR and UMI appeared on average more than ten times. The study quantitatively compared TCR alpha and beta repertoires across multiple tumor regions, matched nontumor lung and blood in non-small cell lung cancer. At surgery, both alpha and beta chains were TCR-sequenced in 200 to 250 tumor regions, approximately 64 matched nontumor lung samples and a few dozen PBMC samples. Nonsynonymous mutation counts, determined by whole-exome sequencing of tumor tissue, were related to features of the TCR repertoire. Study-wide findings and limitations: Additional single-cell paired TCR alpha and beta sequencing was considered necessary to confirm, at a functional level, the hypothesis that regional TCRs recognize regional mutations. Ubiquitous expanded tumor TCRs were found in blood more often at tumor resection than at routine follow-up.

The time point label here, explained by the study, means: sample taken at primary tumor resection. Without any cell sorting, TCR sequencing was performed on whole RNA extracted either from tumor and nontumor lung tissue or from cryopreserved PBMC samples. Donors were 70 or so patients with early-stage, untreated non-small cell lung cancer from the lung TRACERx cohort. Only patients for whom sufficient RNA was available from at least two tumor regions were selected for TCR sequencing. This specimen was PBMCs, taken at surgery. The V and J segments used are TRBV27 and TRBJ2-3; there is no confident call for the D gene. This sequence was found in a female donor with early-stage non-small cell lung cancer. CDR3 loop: CASSLPLGDTQYF. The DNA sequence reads TGTGCCAGCAGTTTACCATTAGGAGATACGCAGTATTTT.